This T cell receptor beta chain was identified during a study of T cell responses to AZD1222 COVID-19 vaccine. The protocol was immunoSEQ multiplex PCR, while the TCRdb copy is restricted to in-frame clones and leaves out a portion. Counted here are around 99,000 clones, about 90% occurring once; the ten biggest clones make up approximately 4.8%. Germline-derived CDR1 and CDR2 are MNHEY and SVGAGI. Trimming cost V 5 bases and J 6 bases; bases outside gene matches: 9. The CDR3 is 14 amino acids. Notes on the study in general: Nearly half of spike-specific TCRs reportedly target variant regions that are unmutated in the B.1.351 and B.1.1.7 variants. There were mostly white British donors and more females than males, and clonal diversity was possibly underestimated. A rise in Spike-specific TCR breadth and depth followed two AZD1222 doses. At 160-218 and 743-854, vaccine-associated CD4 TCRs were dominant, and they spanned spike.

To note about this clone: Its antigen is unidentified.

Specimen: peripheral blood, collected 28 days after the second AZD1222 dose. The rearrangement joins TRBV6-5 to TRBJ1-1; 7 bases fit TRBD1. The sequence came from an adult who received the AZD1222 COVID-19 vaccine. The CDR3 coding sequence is TGTGCCAGCAGTAATCGACAGGGAGGGGCTGAAGCTTTCTTT. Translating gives CASSNRQGGAEAFF.